Following are 31 T cell receptor beta chains from one sample sequenced in a study of blood T cell repertoires in COVID-19. Produced via immunoSEQ multiplex PCR; TCRdb's table is partial and in-frame only. The top ten hold 1.5% to 1.9% of the sample, which has tens of thousands of clones, around 89% seen once. Sequenced input: peripheral blood. These receptors came from a man aged 60-69 years with active COVID-19.

The chain employs TRBV18 and TRBJ1-5; possibly TRBD1 for D (5 bases). Trimming stripped 3 bases from V and 1 base from J, with 13 bases between. Germline assignment: CDR1 KGHSH and CDR2 LQKENI. This CDR3 is built from 16 residues. The CDR3 spells CASSPQGRPSNQPQHF. The CDR3 DNA follows: TGTGCCAGCTCACCCCAGGGCAGACCGAGCAATCAGCCCCAGCATTTT.

The gene calls are TRBV5-1 and TRBJ2-7, with a possible D match to TRBD2 (5 bases). Germline V gene data show CDR1 as SGHRS and CDR2 as YFSETQ. Between the trimmed V and J ends, which lost 0 bases and 3 bases, there was a span of 7 bases. This CDR3 is 13 amino acids long. DNA for the CDR3: TGCGCCAGCAGCTTGGAGGCGGGCTACGAGCAGTACTTC. This sequence encodes CASSLEAGYEQYF. Drawing the rest from reference TRBV5-1 and TRBJ2-7, the complete variable domain is KAGVTQTPRYLIKTRGQQVTLSCSPISGHRSVSWYQQTPGQGLQFLFEYFSETQRNKGNFPGRFSGRQFSNSRSEMNVSTLELGDSALYLCASSLEAGYEQYFGPGTRLTVT.

This chain uses TRBV20-1 with TRBJ2-7; 8 positions agree with TRBD2. After removal of 3 bases from V and 7 bases from J, the junction contained 11 bases not matched to a gene. Germline CDR1 is DFQATT and CDR2 is SNEGSKA (reference sequence). This CDR3 comprises 14 residues. CDR3 region: CSASSSGGYLEQYF. The CDR3 DNA reads TGCAGTGCTAGTTCCAGCGGGGGTTACCTGGAGCAGTACTTC.

In its sample, this clone was seen once. This chain connects TRBV1 to TRBJ1-2. TRBV1 is flagged as a pseudogene. The CDR3 spans 14 residues. CDR3 residues: CTSSHPTARGSYTF. The CDR3 coding sequence is TGCACCAGCAGCCACCCTACAGCTCGGGGGAGCTACACCTTC.

The chain couples TRBV4-3 to TRBJ2-5; a weak D match, TRBD1 (7 bases). From germline, CDR1 is LGHNA and CDR2 YSLEER. Trimming stripped 2 bases from V and 5 bases from J, with 15 bases between. The CDR3 contains 15 residues. Here the CDR3 reads CASSQFTGEVETQYF. For the CDR3, the DNA is TGCGCCAGCAGCCAATTCACAGGGGAGGTGGAGACCCAGTACTTC.

This chain uses TRBV10-3 with TRBJ1-2; the D gene is possibly TRBD1 (5 bases). Per germline, CDR1 ENHRY and CDR2 SYGVKD. Between the trimmed V and J ends, which lost 3 bases and 3 bases, there was a span of 8 bases. CDR3 length: 13 amino acids. CDR3 sequence reads: CAISDREDYGYTF. The CDR3 nucleotides are TGTGCCATCAGTGACAGGGAGGACTATGGCTACACCTTC.

This clone was seen a single time. In DNA, the CDR3 is TGTGCCAGCAGGGACTCCGGGACAGGGAACAATGAGCAGTTCTTC. Protein: CASRDSGTGNNEQFF. The chain employs TRBV9 and TRBJ2-1; 9 bases agree with TRBD1. The CDR3 runs 15 residues. With 5 bases clipped from V and 5 bases from J, the junction kept 8 bases outside the gene matches. The germline CDR1 and CDR2 sequences are SGDLS and YYNGEE.

V gene TRBV7-2 combines with J gene TRBJ1-5; perhaps TRBD1 as D (5 bases). The germline V and J ends were trimmed by 6 bases and 11 bases, with 23 bases remaining between them. In germline, CDR1 is SGHTA, CDR2 FQGNSA. The CDR3 is made up of 15 amino acids. CDR3 residues: CASSRQQDSGEAQHF. The CDR3 coding sequence is TGTGCCAGCAGTCGACAGCAGGATAGCGGAGAAGCCCAGCATTTT.

DNA of the CDR3: TGCGCCAGCAGCTTTTTACAGTTGTCCGCACAGAGACCGAACACTGAAGCTTTCTTT. Translating gives CASSFLQLSAQRPNTEAFF. This sequence joins TRBV5-1 and TRBJ1-1; D unresolved. Germline V gives CDR1 SGHRS, CDR2 YFSETQ. V dropped 2 bases and J dropped 1 base, with 24 bases sitting between them. This CDR3 comprises 19 residues.

To note about this clone: An end of the junction differs from the germline gene, which may be a read error. The chain joins TRBV7-7 to TRBJ2-1; 13 bases are a match to TRBD2. From germline, CDR1 is SSHAT and CDR2 FNYEAQ (reference sequence). The CDR3 has 15 amino acids. This chain's CDR3 is CASSLDGTSGEEQFF. The CDR3 nucleotides read TGTGCTAGCAGCTTAGACGGGACTAGCGGGGAAGAGCAGTTCTTC.

The V and J genes are TRBV5-1 and TRBJ2-5, with a tentative D call TRBD2 (6 bases). This CDR3 contains 16 residues. CDR1 and CDR2 from the germline V gene are SGHRS and YFSETQ. The V and J ends lost 6 bases and 4 bases respectively, with 22 bases between them. The DNA of the CDR3 is TGCGCCAGCAACCTCCGCGGGACGCCCTCGGGAGAGACCCAGTACTTC. Its translation is CASNLRGTPSGETQYF.

This rearrangement joins TRBV5-4 to TRBJ2-1; a possible D gene is TRBD2 (7 bases). V lost 6 bases, J lost 9 bases, and 13 bases lay in between. There are 12 residues in the CDR3. Germline V gene lookup returns CDR1 SGHNT and CDR2 YYREEE (reference sequence). The CDR3 nucleotides are TGTGCCAGCACCGGGGGAGGGGGTGAGCAGTTCTTC. Translating gives CASTGGGGEQFF.

V and J are TRBV19 and TRBJ1-2, with 8 bases fitting TRBD1. CDR1 is LNHDA, CDR2 SQIVND, per germline (reference sequence). The CDR3 has 12 residues. With V trimmed by 5 bases and J by 10 bases, 6 bases remained unmatched. The CDR3 bases are TGTGCCAGTAGTTCTCCGGGACAGGTCTACACCTTC. Encoded protein: CASSSPGQVYTF. Filled out from reference TRBV19 and TRBJ1-2, the complete variable domain reads DGGITQSPKYLFRKEGQNVTLSCEQNLNHDAMYWYRQDPGQGLRLIYYSQIVNDFQKGDIAEGYSVSREKKESFPLTVTSAQKNPTAFYLCASSSPGQVYTFGSGTRLTVV.

V usage is TRBV3-1 (or the pseudogene TRBV3-2) and J usage is TRBJ2-4; maybe TRBD2 (6 bases). Looked up from germline, CDR1 is LGHDT and CDR2 is YNNKEL (reference sequence). V was pared by 1 base and J by 7 bases, with 23 bases between. This CDR3 comprises 18 residues. Here the CDR3 DNA reads TGTGCCAGCAGCCAAGTCATCCCCACGGCGGGGTTTGAGAACATTCAGTACTTC. Amino acids: CASSQVIPTAGFENIQYF.

This rearrangement joins TRBV7-8 to TRBJ1-3; 10 bases line up with TRBD1. CDR1 and CDR2 (germline): SGHVS, FQNEAQ. V trimming: 5 bases; J trimming: 1 base; junction bases outside the gene matches: 11. The CDR3 has 18 amino acids. CDR3 loop: CASSPPGQGTRSGNTIYF. The DNA for the CDR3 is TGTGCCAGCAGCCCCCCGGGACAGGGGACGAGGTCTGGAAACACCATATATTTT.

This chain connects TRBV3-1 (or the pseudogene TRBV3-2) to TRBJ1-2, with 8 bases aligning to TRBD1. The germline gives CDR1 LGHDT, CDR2 YNNKEL (reference sequence). This CDR3 is 13 amino acids long. Trimming cost V 4 bases and J 3 bases; bases outside gene matches: 1. CDR3 nucleotide sequence: TGTGCCAGCAGCCCGACAGGGGACTATGGCTACACCTTC. Its protein product is CASSPTGDYGYTF.

CDR3 amino acids: CASRNGGAGEKLFF. In DNA form, the CDR3 reads TGTGCCAGCAGAAACGGGGGGGCCGGTGAAAAACTGTTTTTT. The chain is built from TRBV6-5 and TRBJ1-4; D is possibly TRBD1 (6 bases). Germline CDR1 reads MNHEY; CDR2 reads SVGAGI. The CDR3 is 14 amino acids. V shed 6 bases and J shed 7 bases, with 15 bases lying between them.

The V gene is TRBV5-6, the J gene TRBJ2-3; tentatively, D is TRBD1 (5 bases). The germline V gene encodes CDR1 SGHDT and CDR2 YYEEEE. Trimming pared 0 bases from V and 4 bases from J, leaving 12 bases between. This CDR3 has 15 amino acids. The CDR3 here is CASSLVGAASDTQYF. The CDR3, as DNA: TGTGCCAGCAGCTTGGTAGGGGCCGCCTCAGATACGCAGTATTTT.

The chain joins TRBV7-2 to TRBJ1-5; TRBD1 might be the D (5 bases). The CDR3 is 16 residues long. The V end lost 5 bases, the J end lost 2 bases, and 16 bases lay between the germline ends. Germline V gene sequence: CDR1 SGHTA, CDR2 FQGNSA. The CDR3: CASSAGGGRRNQPQHF. For the CDR3, the DNA is TGTGCCAGCAGCGCCGGGGGAGGACGGCGCAATCAGCCCCAGCATTTT.

V and J are TRBV2 and TRBJ2-3, with 8 bases fitting TRBD2. Germline V CDR1 and CDR2: SNHLY, FYNNEI. The CDR3 is made up of 15 amino acids. The trim removed 3 bases at V and 0 bases at J, leaving 2 bases unmatched. CDR3 in DNA: TGTGCCAGCAGTGACCAGCGGGGGAGCACAGATACGCAGTATTTT. Residues: CASSDQRGSTDTQYF.

The gene calls are TRBV3-1 (or the pseudogene TRBV3-2) and TRBJ1-5; 7 positions agree with TRBD1. Germline V gives CDR1 LGHDT, CDR2 YNNKEL (reference sequence). The ends lost 1 base at V and 5 bases at J; junction bases unmatched: 8. CDR3 size: 16 residues. As DNA, the CDR3 is TGTGCCAGCAGCCAAGGATGGACAGGACTTTATCAGCCCCAGCATTTT. This sequence encodes CASSQGWTGLYQPQHF.

This clone was seen once. This sequence joins TRBV28 and TRBJ1-1; 7 bases align to TRBD1. This CDR3 region has 14 residues. V lost 7 bases and J lost 0; bases outside the gene matches: 5. Germline CDR1 and CDR2: MDHEN and SYDVKM. CDR3 region: CASTPGQMNTEAFF. The CDR3, as DNA: TGTGCCAGCACCCCGGGACAGATGAACACTGAAGCTTTCTTT.

The chain has TRBV7-9 and TRBJ2-3; 7 bases align to TRBD2. The germline V gene encodes CDR1 SEHNR and CDR2 FQNEAQ (reference sequence). This CDR3 region has 16 residues. Unmatched junction bases numbered 9, after V lost 6 bases and J lost 0 bases. CDR3 DNA sequence: TGTGCCAGCAGTTCCTCTAGCGGTGTTAGCACAGATACGCAGTATTTT. Amino acids: CASSSSSGVSTDTQYF.

This chain links TRBV5-1 with TRBJ2-2; TRBD2 aligns across 7 bases. V lost 4 bases to trimming and J lost 3 bases; unmatched junction nucleotides: 6. This CDR3 comprises 15 residues. CDR1 SGHRS and CDR2 YFSETQ come from the germline V gene. The CDR3 loop is CASSRTSEDTGELFF. CDR3 coding DNA: TGCGCCAGCAGCCGCACTAGCGAGGACACCGGGGAGCTGTTTTTT.

This chain uses TRBV4-1 with TRBJ2-3, with TRBD2 as a possible D gene (5 bases). CDR1 and CDR2 from the germline V gene are MGHRA and YSYEKL. The CDR3 loop spans 15 amino acids. Trimming cost V 4 bases and J 0 bases, with 11 bases left between them. The CDR3 spells CASSRVRTSTDTQYF. The CDR3 DNA follows: TGCGCCAGCAGCCGAGTCCGGACTAGCACAGATACGCAGTATTTT.

The chain is built from TRBV5-8 and TRBJ2-3; the D gene is possibly TRBD2 (6 bases). V gave up 0 bases and J gave up 4 bases, with 12 bases separating them. The CDR3 length is 15 residues. Germline CDR1 reads SGHTS; CDR2 reads YDEGEE. Here the CDR3 reads CASSLGGLRADTQYF. Here the CDR3 DNA reads TGTGCCAGCAGCTTGGGGGGACTCCGAGCAGATACGCAGTATTTT.

This clone was observed once. The chain uses TRBV6-1 and TRBJ1-6; perhaps TRBD1 as D (5 bases). Trimming shortened V by 2 bases and J by 7 bases, and 12 bases separated the two germline ends. Germline V gene data show CDR1 as MNHNS and CDR2 as SASEGT. There are 15 residues in the CDR3. Here the CDR3 DNA reads TGTGCCAGCAGTGAACCTACAGGCCTAAATTCACCCCTCCACTTT. Protein: CASSEPTGLNSPLHF.

The chain recombines TRBV28 with TRBJ1-5, with 7 bases lining up with TRBD1. There are 14 residues in the CDR3. CDR1 is MDHEN and CDR2 is SYDVKM in the germline V gene. V dropped 7 bases and J dropped 5; count of bases not matched to a gene: 8. The CDR3 spells CASKLDRLDQPQHF. CDR3 in DNA: TGTGCCAGCAAATTGGACAGGTTGGATCAGCCCCAGCATTTT.

The rearrangement joins TRBV19 to TRBJ2-7; 9 nucleotides line up with TRBD1. V trimming: 8 bases; J trimming: 5 bases; junction bases outside the gene matches: 10. Per the germline V gene, CDR1 is LNHDA and CDR2 is SQIVND (reference sequence). CDR3 length: 14 residues. The CDR3 loop reads CASPSSRDRDEQYF. CDR3 coding DNA: TGTGCCAGTCCTTCGTCCCGGGACAGGGACGAGCAGTACTTC.

The chain links TRBV5-1 to TRBJ2-7; D not certain. Germline V gives CDR1 SGHRS, CDR2 YFSETQ. V gave up 0 bases and J gave up 0 bases, with 7 bases separating them. This CDR3 is 14 amino acids long. The CDR3 protein is CASSLAGSSYEQYF. For the CDR3, the DNA is TGCGCCAGCAGCTTGGCTGGCAGCTCCTACGAGCAGTACTTC. Full variable domain (rest looked up from reference TRBV5-1 and TRBJ2-7): KAGVTQTPRYLIKTRGQQVTLSCSPISGHRSVSWYQQTPGQGLQFLFEYFSETQRNKGNFPGRFSGRQFSNSRSEMNVSTLELGDSALYLCASSLAGSSYEQYFGPGTRLTVT.

The rearrangement links TRBV24-1 to TRBJ2-1; D is perhaps TRBD2 (5 bases). Germline values: CDR1 KGHDR, CDR2 SFDVKD. This CDR3 region has 14 residues. Between the trimmed V and J ends, which lost 0 bases and 9 bases, there was a span of 11 bases. In DNA, the CDR3 is TGTGCCACCAGTGATTTGCTGGCAGAGGGTGAGCAGTTCTTC. Protein product: CATSDLLAEGEQFF.